These 12 T cell receptor beta chains came from one sample sequenced in a study of blood T cell repertoires in COVID-19. The data were produced by immunoSEQ multiplex PCR, yet TCRdb's version contains in-frame clones alone and is incomplete. Of about 270,000 clones in the sample, 86% were seen once. Sequenced material: peripheral blood. Receptors were obtained from a man in his forties with active or convalescent COVID-19.

This CDR3 reads CASRGAEQYF. The CDR3, as DNA: TGTGCCAGCCGGGGGGCCGAGCAGTACTTC. The chain is built from TRBV27 and TRBJ2-7; D might be TRBD2 (7 bases). CDR3 length equals 10 residues. The germline V gene has CDR1 MNHEY and CDR2 SMNVEV (reference sequence). Trimming cost V 8 bases and J 6 bases, with 8 bases left between them.

This rearrangement joins TRBV5-1 to TRBJ2-3; D might be TRBD1 (5 bases). V dropped 0 bases and J dropped 2 bases, with 10 bases sitting between them. This CDR3 contains 15 residues. Germline V CDR1 and CDR2: SGHRS, YFSETQ. Here the CDR3 DNA reads TGCGCCAGCAGCTTGGACGGACACACCACAGATACGCAGTATTTT. Translation: CASSLDGHTTDTQYF.

This chain uses TRBV28 with TRBJ1-4; D is unclear. The ends were cut back, 7 bases at V and 6 bases at J, with 15 bases in the middle. Germline CDR1 and CDR2: MDHEN and SYDVKM. There are 14 residues in the CDR3. The CDR3: CASTPDFGDEKLFF. The CDR3 DNA reads TGTGCCAGCACCCCGGACTTTGGGGATGAAAAACTGTTTTTT.

The chain links TRBV12-3 or TRBV12-4 to TRBJ2-7; a weak D match, TRBD2 (6 bases). This CDR3 has 12 residues. V lost 7 bases to trimming and J lost 6 bases, with 13 bases between them. CDR3 nucleotides: TGTGCCAGCACTCTCGGGGGTGGCGAGCAGTACTTC. Translating gives CASTLGGGEQYF.

This clone occurred once. The V and J genes are TRBV15 and TRBJ2-5; maybe TRBD2 (5 bases). Per the germline V gene, CDR1 is LNHNV and CDR2 is YYDKDF (reference sequence). Trimming pared 2 bases from V and 2 bases from J, leaving 15 bases between. CDR3 length: 16 amino acids. CDR3 DNA sequence: TGTGCCACCAGCAGATCTCCAGCGGAGTCTCAAGAGACCCAGTACTTC. Its translation is CATSRSPAESQETQYF.

Of note for this clone: Other nucleotide sequences from this sample produce the same CDR3. The rearrangement uses TRBV2 and TRBJ2-3; 8 positions match TRBD1. This CDR3 has 14 amino acids. The V gene end was trimmed by 5 bases and the J gene end by 2 bases; junction bases not matched to a gene: 3. Germline V gene lookup returns CDR1 SNHLY and CDR2 FYNNEI. The CDR3 sequence: CASSRQGATDTQYF. DNA of the CDR3: TGTGCCAGCAGTCGGCAGGGGGCCACAGATACGCAGTATTTT.

The chain has TRBV18 and TRBJ2-7, with D tentatively TRBD1 (5 bases). The V and J ends lost 3 bases and 0 bases respectively, with 9 bases between them. Germline CDR1 is KGHSH and CDR2 is LQKENI. The CDR3 runs 14 residues. In nucleotides, the CDR3 is TGTGCCAGCTCACCTCAAGGGGCCTCCTACGAGCAGTACTTC. It yields the protein CASSPQGASYEQYF. Filled out from reference TRBV18 and TRBJ2-7, the complete variable domain reads NAGVMQNPRHLVRRRGQEARLRCSPMKGHSHVYWYRQLPEEGLKFMVYLQKENIIDESGMPKERFSAEFPKEGPSILRIQQVVRGDSAAYFCASSPQGASYEQYFGPGTRLTVT.

The genes are TRBV7-2 and TRBJ1-2; maybe TRBD1 (5 bases). This CDR3 has 15 residues. V lost 2 bases and J 1 base, leaving 11 bases between the germline ends. The V gene's germline CDR1 is SGHTA and CDR2 FQGNSA. The CDR3 sequence: CASSLQRQRNYGYTF. CDR3 in DNA: TGTGCCAGCAGCTTACAAAGACAGCGTAACTATGGCTACACCTTC.

The chain has TRBV19 and TRBJ1-5; tentatively, D is TRBD1 (5 bases). Looked up from germline, CDR1 is LNHDA and CDR2 is SQIVND (reference sequence). Trimming pared 5 bases from V and 7 bases from J, leaving 15 bases between. This CDR3 is 14 amino acids long. The CDR3 sequence is CASSPGGGIQPQHF. In DNA form, the CDR3 reads TGTGCCAGTAGTCCCGGCGGGGGTATCCAGCCCCAGCATTTT.

This chain links TRBV5-5 with TRBJ1-4, with 9 bases identical to TRBD1. V was pared by 4 bases and J by 8 bases, with 9 bases of the junction left unmatched. The CDR3 has 15 amino acids. The V gene's germline CDR1 is SGHKS and CDR2 YYEKEE (reference sequence). CDR3 DNA sequence: TGTGCCAGCAGCCCCTCAGACAGGGGGATGGAAAAACTGTTTTTT. Amino acids: CASSPSDRGMEKLFF. Filled out from reference TRBV5-5 and TRBJ1-4, the complete variable domain reads DAGVTQSPTHLIKTRGQQVTLRCSPISGHKSVSWYQQVLGQGPQFIFQYYEKEERGRGNFPDRFSARQFPNYSSELNVNALLLGDSALYLCASSPSDRGMEKLFFGSGTQLSVL.

The rearrangement uses TRBV19 and TRBJ1-5, with unresolved D. The germline gives CDR1 LNHDA, CDR2 SQIVND (reference sequence). V was trimmed by 1 base and J by 0 bases, leaving 10 bases between them. The CDR3 consists of 16 residues. The DNA of the CDR3 is TGTGCCAGTAGTATAGCGCGGGCTTATAGCAATCAGCCCCAGCATTTT. Translating gives CASSIARAYSNQPQHF.

The CDR3 region has the DNA TGTGCCATCAGTGGTCCTAGCGGGGGGCGAACCGGGGAGCTGTTTTTT. It yields the protein CAISGPSGGRTGELFF. This chain uses TRBV10-3 with TRBJ2-2, with 11 bases fitting TRBD2. Germline trimming cut 4 bases from V and 5 bases from J; bases unmatched to any gene: 6. Germline CDR1 reads ENHRY; CDR2 reads SYGVKD. There are 16 residues in the CDR3.